Below are 27 T cell receptor beta chains sequenced from a single sample in a study of OX40 agonist ivuxolimab in advanced cancers. Produced via immunoSEQ multiplex PCR; TCRdb's table is partial and in-frame only. The sample yields about 55,000 clones, around 85% seen once. The input for sequencing was CD4+ or CD8+ T cells sorted from blood, taken in a trial of the OX40 agonist ivuxolimab. These receptors all stem from an adult with an advanced solid tumor such as melanoma, head and neck, liver or kidney cancer.

The gene calls are TRBV5-8 and TRBJ2-3; TRBD1 might be the D (7 bases). V was clipped by 0 bases and J by 5 bases, with 19 bases between them. This CDR3 contains 17 residues. Germline V gene data show CDR1 as SGHTS and CDR2 as YDEGEE. The CDR3, as DNA: TGTGCCAGCAGCTTGGCCTCGGAGGGGGCCACGGGAGATACGCAGTATTTT. It codes for CASSLASEGATGDTQYF.

This chain connects TRBV15 to TRBJ2-1; weak D call: TRBD2 (6 bases). The CDR3 extends over 14 amino acids. V lost 1 base and J 6 bases, leaving 10 bases between the germline ends. In germline, CDR1 is LNHNV, CDR2 YYDKDF (reference sequence). The CDR3 here is CATSRVGGVNEQFF. In nucleotides, the CDR3 is TGTGCCACCAGCAGAGTGGGGGGAGTCAATGAGCAGTTCTTC. The complete variable domain, with remaining parts taken from reference TRBV15 and TRBJ2-1, reads DAMVIQNPRYQVTQFGKPVTLSCSQTLNHNVMYWYQQKSSQAPKLLFHYYDKDFNNEADTPDNFQSRRPNTSFCFLDIRSPGLGDTAMYLCATSRVGGVNEQFFGPGTRLTVL.

To note about this clone: This is likely a read error, given that the CDR3 carries no conserved phenylalanine or tryptophan at its end. This chain uses TRBV5-1 with TRBJ1-6, with a tentative D call TRBD1 (5 bases). Looked up from germline, CDR1 is SGHRS and CDR2 is YFSETQ. V lost 5 bases to trimming and J lost 9 bases, with 27 bases between them. The CDR3 sequence is 18 residues long. DNA of the CDR3: TGCGCCAGCAGAGGGGCGAGGGTAGGGTCGGGGCCCAGTTCACCCCTCCACCTT. It codes for CASRGARVGSGPSSPLHL.

This chain connects TRBV5-6 to TRBJ2-7; D is possibly TRBD1 or TRBD2 (5 bases each). This CDR3 is built from 17 residues. Trimming took off 3 bases at V and 0 bases at J, with 19 bases between the two ends. From germline, CDR1 is SGHDT and CDR2 YYEEEE. The CDR3: CASSSDAGTESSYEQYF. In DNA, the CDR3 is TGTGCCAGCAGCTCCGATGCCGGGACCGAGAGCTCCTACGAGCAGTACTTC. The entire variable domain, with the rest obtained from reference TRBV5-6 and TRBJ2-7, is as follows: DAGVTQSPTHLIKTRGQQVTLRCSPKSGHDTVSWYQQALGQGPQFIFQYYEEEERQRGNFPDRFSGHQFPNYSSELNVNALLLGDSALYLCASSSDAGTESSYEQYFGPGTRLTVT.

The rearrangement uses TRBV19 and TRBJ2-2; 7 bases are shared with TRBD1. Germline assignment: CDR1 LNHDA and CDR2 SQIVND (reference sequence). This CDR3 has 18 amino acids. Unmatched junction bases numbered 13, after V lost 2 bases and J lost 4 bases. CDR3 bases: TGTGCCAGTAGTATAAACCTAAGGCAGGGGGTAGGCACCGGGGAGCTGTTTTTT. It specifies CASSINLRQGVGTGELFF.

The CDR3 region is CASSLGLGRTLYGYTF. CDR3 bases: TGTGCCAGCAGCTTGGGTTTAGGACGGACGTTATATGGCTACACCTTC. V is TRBV5-4 and J is TRBJ1-2; no clear D gene. Trimming removed 0 bases from V and 5 bases from J, with 17 bases in between. The germline gives CDR1 SGHNT, CDR2 YYREEE (reference sequence). There are 16 residues in the CDR3.

This clone is deemed medium-sized. The chain carries TRBV27 and TRBJ1-1; no clear D gene. The CDR3 sequence is 12 residues long. Looked up from germline, CDR1 is MNHEY and CDR2 is SMNVEV (reference sequence). Between the trimmed V and J ends, which lost 7 bases and 1 base, there was a span of 7 bases. As DNA, the CDR3 is TGTGCCAGCAAGGTGGGGAACACTGAAGCTTTCTTT. Encoded protein: CASKVGNTEAFF.

The CDR3 region is CASSVVERGGYGYTF. CDR3 DNA sequence: TGTGCCAGCAGCGTGGTGGAGAGGGGAGGGTATGGCTACACCTTC. The chain has TRBV9 and TRBJ1-2, with D maybe TRBD1 (5 bases). The V gene lost 2 bases and the J gene lost 5 bases, with 16 bases spanning the gap. The CDR3 is made up of 15 amino acids. The germline V gene has CDR1 SGDLS and CDR2 YYNGEE.

The rearrangement joins TRBV7-3 to TRBJ2-1; D unresolved. V dropped 5 bases and J dropped 10 bases, with 18 bases sitting between them. The CDR3 sequence is 14 residues long. Germline CDR1 reads SGHTA; CDR2 reads FQGTGA. CDR3 nucleotides: TGTGCCAGCAGCCCGGCCGAGTATGACATGGAGCAGTTCTTC. The encoded protein is CASSPAEYDMEQFF.

The chain recombines TRBV5-1 with TRBJ1-4; D not certain. Between the trimmed V and J ends, which lost 0 bases and 7 bases, there was a span of 13 bases. This CDR3 is 15 amino acids long. Germline-derived CDR1 and CDR2 are SGHRS and YFSETQ. CDR3 sequence (DNA): TGCGCCAGCAGCTTGGCTGCCAATCCGGCTGAAAAACTGTTTTTT. Its translation is CASSLAANPAEKLFF.

J is TRBJ1-1 and V is TRBV15, with 7 bases lining up with TRBD1. Germline assignment: CDR1 LNHNV and CDR2 YYDKDF (reference sequence). V trimming: 1 base; J trimming: 3 bases; junction bases outside the gene matches: 5. The CDR3 has 15 amino acids. For the CDR3, the DNA is TGTGCCACCAGCAGAGGGACAGGAATAGACACTGAAGCTTTCTTT. This gives the protein CATSRGTGIDTEAFF.

The chain employs TRBV7-8 and TRBJ2-3; no clear D gene. Per the germline V gene, CDR1 is SGHVS and CDR2 is FQNEAQ. Trimming removed 5 bases from V and 0 bases from J, with 6 bases in between. The CDR3 loop spans 13 amino acids. The DNA for the CDR3 is TGTGCCAGCAGCCCAGACAGCACAGATACGCAGTATTTT. Its protein is CASSPDSTDTQYF.

The chain is built from TRBV7-2 and TRBJ1-1; D not resolved. Germline V gene sequence: CDR1 SGHTA, CDR2 FQGNSA. This CDR3 is built from 13 residues. V lost 1 base and J lost 1, with 4 bases in between. The CDR3 protein is CASSLGSNTEAFF. The CDR3 DNA sequence: TGTGCCAGCAGCTTAGGATCGAACACTGAAGCTTTCTTT.

This rearrangement joins TRBV19 to TRBJ2-1; no clear D gene. The CDR3 loop spans 12 amino acids. The ends were cut back, 4 bases at V and 4 bases at J, with 5 bases in the middle. Germline V lookup: CDR1 LNHDA, CDR2 SQIVND (reference sequence). The CDR3 loop is CASSTVYNEQFF. The CDR3 DNA reads TGTGCCAGTAGTACAGTTTACAATGAGCAGTTCTTC.

Regarding this clone: Within the sample, other DNA sequences also encode this same CDR3. The chain combines TRBV5-1 with TRBJ1-1, with TRBD1 as a possible D gene (5 bases). CDR3 length equals 15 residues. From germline, CDR1 is SGHRS and CDR2 YFSETQ. With 0 bases removed from V and 4 bases from J, the gap between germline ends came to 13 bases. The CDR3 protein is CASSLASGDGTEAFF. The CDR3 bases are TGCGCCAGCAGCTTGGCCTCGGGGGATGGCACTGAAGCTTTCTTT.

The chain has TRBV27 and TRBJ1-1; possibly TRBD1 for D (5 bases). CDR3 length equals 14 residues. Germline CDR1 reads MNHEY; CDR2 reads SMNVEV (reference sequence). Trimming took off 3 bases at V and 4 bases at J, with 12 bases between the two ends. The CDR3 here is CASSLGGTGTEAFF. CDR3 nucleotides: TGTGCCAGCAGTTTGGGGGGTACCGGCACTGAAGCTTTCTTT.

V usage is TRBV7-9 and J usage is TRBJ2-5; 7 nucleotides agree with TRBD2. The CDR3 length is 14 residues. The germline gives CDR1 SEHNR, CDR2 FQNEAQ (reference sequence). V was clipped by 0 bases and J by 5 bases; unmatched bases: 3. The CDR3 nucleotides are TGTGCCAGCAGCTTAGCTCGGGGGGTTGAGACCCAGTACTTC. Translation gives CASSLARGVETQYF.

A few counts support this clone. The rearrangement joins TRBV11-2 to TRBJ1-3; D unclear. CDR1 is SGHAT and CDR2 is FQNNGV in the germline V gene. With 5 bases removed from V and 0 bases from J, the gap between germline ends came to 11 bases. The CDR3 totals 15 residues. The CDR3 sequence: CASSVARSSGNTIYF. In DNA, the CDR3 is TGTGCCAGCAGCGTAGCCCGGAGCTCTGGAAACACCATATATTTT.

J is TRBJ1-1 and V is TRBV6-6; no definite D call. V was clipped by 6 bases and J by 0 bases, with 8 bases between them. This CDR3 has 13 residues. Looked up from germline, CDR1 is MNHNY and CDR2 is SVGAGI (reference sequence). The CDR3 region has the DNA TGTGCCAGCAGACCTACGATGAACACTGAAGCTTTCTTT. Its translation: CASRPTMNTEAFF.

V gene TRBV7-9 combines with J gene TRBJ2-1, with D tentatively TRBD2 (7 bases). The CDR3 spans 15 residues. Germline assignment: CDR1 SEHNR and CDR2 FQNEAQ (reference sequence). Trimming removed 3 bases from V and 5 bases from J, with 14 bases in between. The CDR3 nucleotides are TGTGCCAGCAGCTTTAGTGGGGGGGCCGACAATGAGCAGTTCTTC. This encodes CASSFSGGADNEQFF.

The V gene is TRBV14, the J gene TRBJ1-3; possible D gene TRBD1, 6 bases. Trimming left V 4 bases short and J 6 bases short, with 13 bases between. The CDR3 sequence is 14 residues long. CDR1 SGHDN and CDR2 FVKESK come from the germline V gene. This CDR3 is CASSLQGSINTIYF. The CDR3 DNA reads TGTGCCAGCAGCCTACAGGGTTCTATAAACACCATATATTTT.

Only one count was recorded for this clone. The rearrangement joins TRBV6-5 to TRBJ2-3; D gene uncertain. Germline V gives CDR1 MNHEY, CDR2 SVGAGI. The CDR3 covers 15 residues. The V gene lost 0 bases and the J gene lost 2 bases, with 9 bases spanning the gap. For the CDR3, the DNA is TGTGCCAGCAGTTACTCAGGGTCCTTCACAGATACGCAGTATTTT. Protein: CASSYSGSFTDTQYF.

The genes are TRBV4-2 and TRBJ2-7; D gene unclear. The germline V gene encodes CDR1 LGHNA and CDR2 YNFKEQ. This CDR3 has 13 residues. Trimming shortened V by 1 base and J by 4 bases, and 8 bases separated the two germline ends. Here the CDR3 DNA reads TGTGCCAGCAGCCAAGTAGGTACGTACGAGCAGTACTTC. Amino acids: CASSQVGTYEQYF.

V is TRBV6-5 and J is TRBJ1-1, with D maybe TRBD1 (5 bases). Per germline, CDR1 MNHEY and CDR2 SVGAGI. The CDR3 length is 13 residues. The V end lost 4 bases, the J end lost 6 bases, and 12 bases lay between the germline ends. CDR3 protein: CASSSTTGSEAFF. The CDR3, as DNA: TGTGCCAGCAGTTCGACAACAGGTTCTGAAGCTTTCTTT.

The genes are TRBV7-9 and TRBJ2-1; no clear D gene. CDR3 length: 16 residues. Trimming removed 5 bases from V and 5 bases from J, with 19 bases in between. Germline CDR1 reads SEHNR; CDR2 reads FQNEAQ (reference sequence). CDR3 protein: CASSLTDDGLDNEQFF. In DNA, the CDR3 is TGTGCCAGCAGCCTAACCGACGACGGGCTCGACAATGAGCAGTTCTTC.

The chain is built from TRBV10-3 and TRBJ1-6, with TRBD1 as a possible D gene (6 bases). CDR3 size: 18 residues. Germline-derived CDR1 and CDR2 are ENHRY and SYGVKD. The ends were cut back, 0 bases at V and 6 bases at J, with 18 bases in the middle. CDR3 nucleotides: TGTGCCATCAGTGAGTCGGAGACTTCGGGACACCCTAATTCACCCCTCCACTTT. Residues: CAISESETSGHPNSPLHF.

V and J are TRBV13 and TRBJ1-2; 11 bases are shared with TRBD1. Germline CDR1 PRHDT, CDR2 FYEKMQ (reference sequence). The CDR3 loop spans 18 amino acids. The V and J ends lost 5 bases and 0 bases, in that order; junction bases with no gene match: 11. CDR3 region: CASSPLRDRGSSNYGYTF. The CDR3 DNA reads TGTGCCAGCAGCCCCCTCCGGGACAGGGGGAGTTCTAACTATGGCTACACCTTC.